This TCR beta chain was documented in a study of CD8 T cells in ankylosing spondylitis. Germline CDR1 is SQVTM and CDR2 is ANQGSEA. This CDR3 has 11 residues. Notes on this clonotype: This clone may be a read error of a much larger clone one base away.

Via MiXCR, TCRdb re-called the 5' RACE reads, giving one row per CDR3 protein. The sample shows about 300,000 distinct CDR3 sequences, around 10% of them seen only once. The chain combines TRBV29-1 with TRBJ2-3; the D gene is possibly TRBD2 (6 bases). Specimen: blood, either unsorted or a sorted T cell fraction (not recorded which). The sequence came from a female donor with ankylosing spondylitis or in good health (not recorded which). Written as DNA, the CDR3 is TGCAGCGTCGAACCGGGAGATACGCAGTCTTTT. Its translation is CSVEPGDTQSF.